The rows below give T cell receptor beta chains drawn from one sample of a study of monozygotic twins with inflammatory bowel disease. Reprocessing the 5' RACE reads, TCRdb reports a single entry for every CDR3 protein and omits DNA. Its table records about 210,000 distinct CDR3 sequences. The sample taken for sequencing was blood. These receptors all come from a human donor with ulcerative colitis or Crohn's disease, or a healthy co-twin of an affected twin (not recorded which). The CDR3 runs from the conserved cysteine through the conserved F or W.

CAGGLAQGTGELFF	TRBV12-3/TRBV12-4	TRBJ2-2
CASSFHRTGGSEQFF	TRBV27	TRBJ2-1
CSVPEGVGAFF	TRBV29-1	TRBJ1-1
CAIRGRGEQFF	TRBV10-3	TRBJ2-1
CASSPIDRTVLGDEKLFF	TRBV5-6	TRBJ1-4
CASGLFGTEAFF	TRBV12-5	TRBJ1-1
CATSRSTGEQPQHF	TRBV15	TRBJ1-5
CATIDPGQEETQYF	TRBV5-4	TRBJ2-5
CASSEEGHGRGYTF	TRBV5-1	TRBJ1-2
CASSLVRYEQYF	TRBV7-2	TRBJ2-7
CATSSGGTYNEQFF	TRBV15	TRBJ2-1
CASSPNGLAEVSYNEQFF	TRBV7-3	TRBJ2-1
CASRAGTSGSNEQFF	TRBV7-2	TRBJ2-1
CAWSVVLNTEAFF	TRBV30	TRBJ1-1
CASSNRVLAGDVQFF	TRBV13	TRBJ2-1
CATRIGGLGNEAFF	TRBV2	TRBJ1-1
CASSLKTSGAYYEQYF	TRBV5-1	TRBJ2-7
CASSDSYAGVYGYTF	TRBV10-2	TRBJ1-2
CASSATSTGAIEPQHF	TRBV9	TRBJ1-5
CATERFSTDTQYF	TRBV12-3/TRBV12-4	TRBJ2-3
CAIRSGERGETQYF	TRBV10-3	TRBJ2-5
CASSPLRDTANQPQHF	TRBV27	TRBJ1-5
CASSQGRGYEQYF	TRBV3-1	TRBJ2-7
CASSLTGQITDTQYF	TRBV7-3	TRBJ2-3
CSARRGGGEAQPQHF	TRBV20-1	TRBJ1-5
CSVAGAVRTDTQYF	TRBV29-1	TRBJ2-3
CASSHSGSPLHF	TRBV2	TRBJ1-6
CASSPSAEQYF	TRBV12-3/TRBV12-4	TRBJ2-7
CASSLTGKGTQYF	TRBV27	TRBJ2-5
CASSDFPGRASTDTQYF	TRBV6-4	TRBJ2-3
CASSYGGGETDTQYF	TRBV6-5	TRBJ2-3
CASSRRVFEGKAFF	TRBV5-6	TRBJ1-1
CASSSGKTGVETQYF	TRBV7-2	TRBJ2-5
CSAKGLAGYGNEQFF	TRBV20-1	TRBJ2-1
CASTDKETLNEQYF	TRBV12-3/TRBV12-4	TRBJ2-7
CASSEKGTDQETQYF	TRBV25-1	TRBJ2-5
CSARQGTTGELFF	TRBV20-1	TRBJ2-2